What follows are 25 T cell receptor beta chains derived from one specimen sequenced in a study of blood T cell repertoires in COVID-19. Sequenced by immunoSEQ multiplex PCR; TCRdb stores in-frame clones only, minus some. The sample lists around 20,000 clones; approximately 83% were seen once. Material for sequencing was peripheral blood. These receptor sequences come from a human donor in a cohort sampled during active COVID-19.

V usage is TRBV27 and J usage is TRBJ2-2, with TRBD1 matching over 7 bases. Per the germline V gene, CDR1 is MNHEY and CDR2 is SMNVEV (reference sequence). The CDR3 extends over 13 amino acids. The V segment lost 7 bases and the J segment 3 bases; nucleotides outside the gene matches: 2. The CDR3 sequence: CASKTGDTGELFF. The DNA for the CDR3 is TGTGCCAGCAAAACAGGGGACACCGGGGAGCTGTTTTTT.

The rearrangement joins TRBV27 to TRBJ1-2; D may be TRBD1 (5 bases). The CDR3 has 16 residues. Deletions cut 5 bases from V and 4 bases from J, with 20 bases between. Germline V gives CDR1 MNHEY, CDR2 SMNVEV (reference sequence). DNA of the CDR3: TGTGCCAGCAGTCCCCGGGGGAGTATTAACTCCTATGGCTACACCTTC. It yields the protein CASSPRGSINSYGYTF.

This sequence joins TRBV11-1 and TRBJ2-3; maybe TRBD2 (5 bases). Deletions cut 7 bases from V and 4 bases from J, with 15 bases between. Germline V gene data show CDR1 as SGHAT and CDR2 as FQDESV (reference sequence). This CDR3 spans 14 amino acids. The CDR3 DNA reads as TGTGCCAGCACCCTACGAGGGCCGGCAGATACGCAGTATTTT. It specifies CASTLRGPADTQYF.

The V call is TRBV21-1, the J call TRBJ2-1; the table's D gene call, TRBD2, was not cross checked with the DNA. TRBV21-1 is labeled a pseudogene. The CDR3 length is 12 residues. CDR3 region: CASRTTSDEQFF. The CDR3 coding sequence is TGTGCCAGCAGAACGACTAGCGATGAGCAGTTCTTC.

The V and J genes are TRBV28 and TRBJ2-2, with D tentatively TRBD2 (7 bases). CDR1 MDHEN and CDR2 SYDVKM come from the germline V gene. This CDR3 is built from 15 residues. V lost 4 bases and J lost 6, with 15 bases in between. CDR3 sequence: CASSSGGRGAGELFF. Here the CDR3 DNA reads TGTGCCAGCAGTTCCGGGGGGCGCGGGGCCGGGGAGCTGTTTTTT.

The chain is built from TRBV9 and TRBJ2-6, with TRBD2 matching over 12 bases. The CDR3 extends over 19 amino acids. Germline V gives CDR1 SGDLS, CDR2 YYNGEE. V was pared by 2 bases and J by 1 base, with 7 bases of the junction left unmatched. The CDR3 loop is CASSVPSGRAGSGANVLTF. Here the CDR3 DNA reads TGTGCCAGCAGCGTCCCTAGCGGGAGGGCCGGGTCTGGGGCCAACGTCCTGACTTTC.

CDR3 nucleotides: TGTGCCAGCAGCCTAAGGGGCGTTGAAGCTTTCTTT. Its translation is CASSLRGVEAFF. V is TRBV28 and J is TRBJ1-1; perhaps TRBD1 as D (5 bases). CDR3 length: 12 residues. Germline V gene lookup returns CDR1 MDHEN and CDR2 SYDVKM. With 6 bases removed from V and 7 bases from J, the gap between germline ends came to 12 bases.

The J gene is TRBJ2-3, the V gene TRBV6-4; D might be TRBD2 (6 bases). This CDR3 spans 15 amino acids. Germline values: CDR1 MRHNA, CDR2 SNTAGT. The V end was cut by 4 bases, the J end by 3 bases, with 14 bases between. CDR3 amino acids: CASSVSRGGTDTQYF. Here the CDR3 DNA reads TGTGCCAGCAGTGTCTCCCGAGGAGGGACAGATACGCAGTATTTT.

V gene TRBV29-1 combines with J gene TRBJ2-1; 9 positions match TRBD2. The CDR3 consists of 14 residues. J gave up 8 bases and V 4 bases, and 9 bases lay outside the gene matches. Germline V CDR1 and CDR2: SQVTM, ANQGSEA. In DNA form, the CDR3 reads TGCAGCGTTGTGGGGGTAGCGGGAGCGGATGAGCAGTTCTTC. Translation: CSVVGVAGADEQFF.

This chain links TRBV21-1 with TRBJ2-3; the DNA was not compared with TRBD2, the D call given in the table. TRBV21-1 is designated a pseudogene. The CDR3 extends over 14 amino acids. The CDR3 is CASNRLGLTDTQYF. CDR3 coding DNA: TGTGCCAGCAACCGACTAGGATTGACGGATACGCAGTATTTT.

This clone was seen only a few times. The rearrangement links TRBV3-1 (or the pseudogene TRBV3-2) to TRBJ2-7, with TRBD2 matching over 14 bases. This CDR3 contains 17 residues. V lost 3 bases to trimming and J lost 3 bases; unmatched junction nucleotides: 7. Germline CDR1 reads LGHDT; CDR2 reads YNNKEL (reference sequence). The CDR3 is CASSHPGTSGRVYEQYF. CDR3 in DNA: TGTGCCAGCAGCCACCCCGGGACTAGCGGGAGAGTCTACGAGCAGTACTTC.

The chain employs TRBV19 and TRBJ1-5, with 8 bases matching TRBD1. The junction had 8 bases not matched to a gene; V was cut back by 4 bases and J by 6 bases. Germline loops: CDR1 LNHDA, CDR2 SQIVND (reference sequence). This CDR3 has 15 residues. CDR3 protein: CASSRTGLEGQPQHF. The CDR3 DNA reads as TGTGCCAGTAGTAGGACAGGGCTAGAGGGTCAGCCCCAGCATTTT.

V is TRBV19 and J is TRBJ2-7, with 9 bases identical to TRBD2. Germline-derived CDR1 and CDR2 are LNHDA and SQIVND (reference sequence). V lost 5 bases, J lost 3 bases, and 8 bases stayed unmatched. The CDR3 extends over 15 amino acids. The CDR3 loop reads CASSAAGGPGYEQYF. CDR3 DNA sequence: TGTGCCAGTAGTGCGGCGGGAGGGCCCGGCTACGAGCAGTACTTC.

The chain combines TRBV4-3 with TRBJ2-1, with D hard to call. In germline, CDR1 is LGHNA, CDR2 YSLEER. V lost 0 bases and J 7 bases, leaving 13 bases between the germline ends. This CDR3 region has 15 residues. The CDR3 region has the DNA TGCGCCAGCAGCCAAGAATCCTGGTCCGGGAATGAGCAGTTCTTC. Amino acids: CASSQESWSGNEQFF.

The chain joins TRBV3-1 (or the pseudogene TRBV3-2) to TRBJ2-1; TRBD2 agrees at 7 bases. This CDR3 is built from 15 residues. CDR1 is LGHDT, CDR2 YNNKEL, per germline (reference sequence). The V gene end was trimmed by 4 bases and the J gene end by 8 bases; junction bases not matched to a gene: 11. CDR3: CASSRRFAGADEQFF. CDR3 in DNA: TGTGCCAGCAGCCGAAGATTCGCGGGAGCGGATGAGCAGTTCTTC.

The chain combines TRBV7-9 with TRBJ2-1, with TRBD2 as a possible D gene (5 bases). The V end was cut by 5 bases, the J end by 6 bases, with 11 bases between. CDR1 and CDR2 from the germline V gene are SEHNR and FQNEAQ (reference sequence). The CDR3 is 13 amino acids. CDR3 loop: CASSIGLGNEQFF. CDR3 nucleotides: TGTGCCAGCAGCATCGGACTTGGCAATGAGCAGTTCTTC.

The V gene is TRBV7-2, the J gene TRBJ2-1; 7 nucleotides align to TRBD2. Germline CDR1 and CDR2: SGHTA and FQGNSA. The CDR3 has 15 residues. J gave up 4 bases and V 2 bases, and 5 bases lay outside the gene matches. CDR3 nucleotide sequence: TGTGCCAGCAGCTTAACTAGCGCGAGTTACAATGAGCAGTTCTTC. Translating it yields CASSLTSASYNEQFF.

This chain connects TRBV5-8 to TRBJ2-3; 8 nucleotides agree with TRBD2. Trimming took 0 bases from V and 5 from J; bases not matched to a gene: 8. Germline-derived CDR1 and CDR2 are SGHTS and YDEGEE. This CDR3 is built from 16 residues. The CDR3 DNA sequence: TGTGCCAGCAGCTTGGAGGGTAGCGGGGCTTTAGATACGCAGTATTTT. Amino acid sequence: CASSLEGSGALDTQYF.

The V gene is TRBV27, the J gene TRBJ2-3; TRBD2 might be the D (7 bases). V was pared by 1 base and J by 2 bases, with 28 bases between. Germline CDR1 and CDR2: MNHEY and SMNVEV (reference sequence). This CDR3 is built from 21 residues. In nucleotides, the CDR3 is TGTGCCAGCAGTTTATTCCCCCCGGGAAGAGGGAGGGGGGGGAACACAGATACGCAGTATTTT. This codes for CASSLFPPGRGRGGNTDTQYF.

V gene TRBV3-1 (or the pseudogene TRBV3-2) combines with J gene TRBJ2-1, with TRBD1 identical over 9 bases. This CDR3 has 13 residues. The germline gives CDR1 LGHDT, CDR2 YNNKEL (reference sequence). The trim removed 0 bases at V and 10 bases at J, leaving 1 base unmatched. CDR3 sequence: CASSQDDRGEQFF. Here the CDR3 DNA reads TGTGCCAGCAGCCAAGATGACAGGGGGGAGCAGTTCTTC.

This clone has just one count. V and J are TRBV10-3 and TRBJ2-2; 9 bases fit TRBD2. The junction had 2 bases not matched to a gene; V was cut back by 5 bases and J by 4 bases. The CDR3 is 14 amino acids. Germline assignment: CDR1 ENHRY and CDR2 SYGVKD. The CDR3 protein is CAISWTSATGELFF. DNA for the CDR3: TGTGCCATCAGTTGGACTAGCGCCACCGGGGAGCTGTTTTTT.

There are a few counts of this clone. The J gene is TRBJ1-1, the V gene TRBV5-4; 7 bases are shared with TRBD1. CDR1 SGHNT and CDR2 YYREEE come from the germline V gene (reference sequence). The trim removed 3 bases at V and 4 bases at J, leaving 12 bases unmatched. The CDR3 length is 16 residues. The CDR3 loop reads CASSSKTGYGRTEAFF. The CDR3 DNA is TGTGCCAGCAGCTCTAAGACAGGGTACGGCCGCACTGAAGCTTTCTTT.

The CDR3 DNA reads as TGCGCCAGCAGCCAAGAGGGGCAGGGAGCGGGCGGGGAGCTGTTTTTT. This sequence encodes CASSQEGQGAGGELFF. This chain connects TRBV4-1 to TRBJ2-2; D is perhaps TRBD2 (6 bases). Germline-derived CDR1 and CDR2 are MGHRA and YSYEKL. Trimming cost V 0 bases and J 7 bases, with 15 bases left between them. CDR3 length equals 16 residues.

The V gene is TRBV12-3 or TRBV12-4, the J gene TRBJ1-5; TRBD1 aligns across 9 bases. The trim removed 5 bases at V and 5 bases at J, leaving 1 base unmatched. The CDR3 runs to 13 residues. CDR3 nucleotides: TGTGCCAGCAGTCGGGACAGGGATCAGCCCCAGCATTTT. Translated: CASSRDRDQPQHF.

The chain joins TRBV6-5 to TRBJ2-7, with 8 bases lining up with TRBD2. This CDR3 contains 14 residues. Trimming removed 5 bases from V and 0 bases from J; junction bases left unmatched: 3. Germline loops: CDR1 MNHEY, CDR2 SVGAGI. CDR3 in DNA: TGTGCCAGCAGTCCGGGAGGGAGCTCCTACGAGCAGTACTTC. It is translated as CASSPGGSSYEQYF.